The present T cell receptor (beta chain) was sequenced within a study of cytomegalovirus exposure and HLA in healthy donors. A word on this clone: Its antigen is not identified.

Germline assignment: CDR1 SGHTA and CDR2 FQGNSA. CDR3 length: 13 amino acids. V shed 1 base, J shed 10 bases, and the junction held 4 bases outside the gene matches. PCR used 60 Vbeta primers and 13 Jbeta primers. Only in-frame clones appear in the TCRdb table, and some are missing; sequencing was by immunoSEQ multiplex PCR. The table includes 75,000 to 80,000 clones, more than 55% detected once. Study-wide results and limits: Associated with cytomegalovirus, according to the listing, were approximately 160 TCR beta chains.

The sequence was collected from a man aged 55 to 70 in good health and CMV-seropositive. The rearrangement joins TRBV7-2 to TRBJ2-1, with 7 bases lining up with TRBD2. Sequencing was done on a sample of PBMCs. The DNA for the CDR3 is TGTGCCAGCAGCTTAGTAGAAGCGGGAGAGCAGTTCTTC. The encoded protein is CASSLVEAGEQFF.